This T cell receptor beta chain was profiled in a study of blood T cells in healthy people across ages. Study-wide points: A strong correlation between TCR beta diversity and naive T cell percentage was seen.

Combining a sample-barcoded 5' primer with a J-beta primer mix, a second PCR ran for about 7 to 11 cycles. Each of the samples gave a minimum of 3 million paired-end reads that contained CDR3. TCRdb redid the calling of the 5' RACE reads with MiXCR, one entry per CDR3 protein. This sample has 630,000 or so distinct CDR3 sequences; about 32% occur once, and the top ten carry approximately 15%. This clonotype was counted at least ten times. Its antigen is not known. Looked up from germline, CDR1 is SGHKS and CDR2 is YYEKEE (reference sequence). Trimming removed 3 bases at V and 7 bases at J, with 20 bases between. This CDR3 has 15 amino acids. Donors gave about 9.3 milliliters of peripheral blood apiece. At least 5.5 micrograms of total RNA were extracted per sample.

The chain combines TRBV5-5 with TRBJ2-7; D might be TRBD1 or TRBD2, each matching 5 bases. The sequence derives from a woman over 75 in good health. Material for sequencing was blood. The CDR3 DNA follows: TGTGCCAGCAGCTCTTCAGGGACGACTGCTAGAGAGCAGTACTTC. Amino acid sequence: CASSSSGTTAREQYF.